This is a list of T cell receptor beta chains from one sample in a study of OX40 agonist ivuxolimab in advanced cancers. Assay used: immunoSEQ multiplex PCR; TCRdb lists only in-frame clones, some missing. Of roughly 65,000 clones listed, about 82% are singletons. The sequencing used CD4+ or CD8+ T cells sorted from blood, collected in a trial of the OX40 agonist ivuxolimab. The receptor source for this set is an adult with an advanced solid tumor such as melanoma, head and neck, liver or kidney cancer. CDR3s include the opening cysteine and the closing phenylalanine or tryptophan. D genes are given only for firm matches. Clone size is given for some rows only: seen once, a few or many times, or a class if the clone is expanded.

D: -; size: once; V: TRBV28; J: TRBJ2-7; CDR3: CASSFSYLGGAPEQYF; DNA: TGTGCCAGCAGTTTCTCGTACTTGGGGGGGGCCCCCGAGCAGTACTTC
D: TRBD2; size: -; V: TRBV30; J: TRBJ2-4; CDR3: CAWSVSGGRNIQYF; DNA: TGTGCCTGGAGTGTGAGCGGGGGACGAAACATTCAGTACTTC
D: -; size: -; V: TRBV5-1; J: TRBJ2-7; CDR3: CASSREGTYEQYF; DNA: TGCGCCAGCAGCCGCGAGGGGACCTACGAGCAGTACTTC
D: -; size: few; V: TRBV27; J: TRBJ2-7; CDR3: CASIGPGVREQYF; DNA: TGTGCCAGCATCGGGCCAGGGGTACGCGAGCAGTACTTC
D: TRBD1; size: -; V: TRBV7-9; J: TRBJ2-2; CDR3: CASSLSPGPTGEGSGELFF; DNA: TGTGCCAGCAGCTTATCGCCGGGGCCGACAGGGGAAGGGTCCGGGGAGCTGTTTTTT
D: -; size: -; V: TRBV7-8; J: TRBJ2-7; CDR3: CASSLQDEQYF; DNA: TGTGCCAGCAGCTTACAGGACGAGCAGTACTTC
D: -; size: -; V: TRBV20-1; J: TRBJ2-1; CDR3: CSARVGRGQFF; DNA: TGCAGTGCTAGAGTGGGTCGGGGGCAGTTCTTC
D: -; size: -; V: TRBV11-3; J: TRBJ1-1; CDR3: CASSLRVNTEAFF; DNA: TGTGCCAGCAGCTTACGGGTGAACACTGAAGCTTTCTTT
D: TRBD2; size: -; V: TRBV2; J: TRBJ2-3; CDR3: CASSGGLAESTDTQYF; DNA: TGTGCCAGCAGCGGGGGACTAGCGGAAAGCACAGATACGCAGTATTTT
D: -; size: -; V: TRBV7-2; J: TRBJ2-7; CDR3: CASSLEGGRGNEQYF; DNA: TGTGCCAGCAGCTTAGAGGGGGGCAGGGGGAACGAGCAGTACTTC
D: -; size: -; V: TRBV2; J: TRBJ1-5; CDR3: CASSRARAWQPQHF; DNA: TGTGCCAGCAGCCGTGCTAGGGCTTGGCAGCCCCAGCATTTT
D: -; size: -; V: TRBV19; J: TRBJ2-2; CDR3: CASYYAGELFF; DNA: TGTGCCAGTTATTATGCCGGGGAGCTGTTTTTT
D: TRBD1; size: -; V: TRBV9; J: TRBJ2-2; CDR3: CASSVGQGAVSTGELFF; DNA: TGTGCCAGCAGCGTAGGACAGGGGGCCGTCAGCACCGGGGAGCTGTTTTTT
D: -; size: -; V: TRBV10-3; J: TRBJ1-5; CDR3: CAISLDGNQPQHF; DNA: TGTGCCATTTCTTTGGATGGCAATCAGCCCCAGCATTTT
D: -; size: -; V: TRBV27; J: TRBJ1-6; CDR3: CASSLRGDHSPLHF; DNA: TGTGCCAGCAGTCTCCGGGGTGATCACTCACCCCTCCACTTT
D: TRBD2; size: -; V: TRBV7-3; J: TRBJ2-1; CDR3: CASSSGGAGGVEQFF; DNA: TGTGCCAGCAGCTCGGGAGGAGCGGGAGGCGTTGAGCAGTTCTTC
D: TRBD1; size: -; V: TRBV10-3; J: TRBJ1-1; CDR3: CAISRDRGLGNTEAFF; DNA: TGTGCCATCAGCCGGGACAGGGGGCTTGGGAACACTGAAGCTTTCTTT
D: -; size: -; V: TRBV21-1; J: TRBJ1-4; CDR3: CASSTKPSSEKLFF; DNA: TGTGCCAGCAGCACGAAGCCTTCGAGTGAAAAACTGTTTTTT
D: -; size: -; V: TRBV11-2; J: TRBJ2-7; CDR3: CASSLRDNGPYEQYF; DNA: TGTGCCAGCAGCTTACGGGACAACGGACCCTACGAGCAGTACTTC
D: -; size: once; V: TRBV4-2; J: TRBJ2-3; CDR3: CASSPQTSGVGTDTQYF; DNA: TGTGCCAGCAGCCCCCAAACATCCGGGGTTGGCACAGATACGCAGTATTTT
D: -; size: -; V: TRBV7-2; J: TRBJ2-7; CDR3: CASSLFSADLYEQYF; DNA: TGTGCCAGCAGCTTATTTAGCGCAGACCTCTACGAGCAGTACTTC
D: TRBD2; size: -; V: TRBV7-9; J: TRBJ2-5; CDR3: CASSNRGGEETQYF; DNA: TGTGCCAGCAGCAATCGGGGGGGCGAGGAGACCCAGTACTTC
D: TRBD1; size: once; V: TRBV9; J: TRBJ1-4; CDR3: CASSPRDRDEKLFF; DNA: TGTGCCAGCAGCCCTCGGGACAGAGATGAAAAACTGTTTTTT
D: TRBD1; size: -; V: TRBV6-1; J: TRBJ2-7; CDR3: CASTRTGGEGEQYF; DNA: TGTGCCAGCACCCGGACAGGGGGCGAGGGCGAGCAGTACTTC
D: TRBD2; size: -; V: TRBV7-2; J: TRBJ2-7; CDR3: CASSLELAGAYEQYF; DNA: TGTGCCAGCAGCTTAGAGTTGGCGGGAGCGTACGAGCAGTACTTC
D: -; size: -; V: TRBV2; J: TRBJ1-3; CDR3: CASNRGQPVSGNTIYF; DNA: TGTGCCAGCAACCGCGGACAGCCCGTCTCTGGAAACACCATATATTTT
D: -; size: -; V: TRBV4-1; J: TRBJ1-2; CDR3: CASSQEFSRVGYTF; DNA: TGCGCCAGCAGCCAAGAATTCTCCCGGGTTGGCTACACCTTC
D: TRBD2; size: -; V: TRBV28; J: TRBJ2-1; CDR3: CASSPIEGTKDTDNEQFF; DNA: TGTGCCAGCAGCCCTATCGAAGGGACTAAAGATACGGACAATGAGCAGTTCTTC
D: TRBD2; size: -; V: TRBV28; J: TRBJ2-5; CDR3: CASSLVLAGTQETQYF; DNA: TGTGCCAGCAGTTTAGTTCTAGCGGGGACCCAAGAGACCCAGTACTTC
D: -; size: -; V: TRBV30; J: TRBJ1-1; CDR3: CAWTLGGTEAFF; DNA: TGTGCCTGGACTCTAGGGGGGACTGAAGCTTTCTTT
D: -; size: -; V: TRBV29-1; J: TRBJ2-6; CDR3: CSVEGESGANVLTF; DNA: TGCAGCGTTGAGGGAGAATCTGGGGCAAACGTCCTGACTTTC
D: -; size: -; V: TRBV7-2; J: TRBJ2-1; CDR3: CASSNFNEQFF; DNA: TGTGCCAGCAGCAACTTCAATGAGCAGTTCTTC
D: -; size: -; V: TRBV19; J: TRBJ2-5; CDR3: CASKPGTLSGETQYF; DNA: TGTGCCAGTAAACCCGGGACACTATCTGGAGAGACCCAGTACTTC
D: -; size: -; V: TRBV7-3; J: TRBJ2-3; CDR3: CASSRAGADTQYF; DNA: TGTGCCAGCAGCCGAGCCGGGGCAGATACGCAGTATTTT
D: TRBD1; size: -; V: TRBV28; J: TRBJ2-5; CDR3: CASSRQGVDGMETQYF; DNA: TGTGCCAGCAGCCGACAGGGAGTCGACGGGATGGAGACCCAGTACTTC
D: -; size: -; V: TRBV6-1; J: TRBJ2-7; CDR3: CASSEDDIPSYEQYF; DNA: TGTGCCAGCAGTGAAGACGATATTCCCTCCTACGAGCAGTACTTC
D: -; size: -; V: TRBV29-1; J: TRBJ2-2; CDR3: CSAGLKGTGELFF; DNA: TGCAGCGCCGGACTCAAAGGCACCGGGGAGCTGTTTTTT
D: TRBD2; size: -; V: TRBV7-2; J: TRBJ2-7; CDR3: CASSLIAGENEQYF; DNA: TGTGCCAGCAGCTTAATAGCGGGAGAAAACGAGCAGTACTTC
D: -; size: -; V: TRBV10-3; J: TRBJ2-7; CDR3: CAISEGLLAGSYEQYF; DNA: TGTGCCATCAGTGAGGGGCTACTGGCGGGGAGCTACGAGCAGTACTTC